One sample yielded the 5 T cell receptor beta chains listed below, sequenced in a study of blood T cells in healthy people across ages. The second PCR ran roughly 6 to 11 cycles with a sample-barcoded 5' primer and J-beta primers. TCRdb processed the 5' RACE reads anew with MiXCR; each CDR3 protein has one entry. The sample records roughly 1.6 million distinct CDR3 sequences, around 36% being singletons. Sequenced sample: blood. These receptors were taken from a woman under 40 in good health.

The J gene is TRBJ2-2, the V gene TRBV19; no definite D call. V was shortened by 7 bases and J by 0 bases, with 9 bases between the two germline ends. Germline CDR1 is LNHDA and CDR2 is SQIVND (reference sequence). CDR3 length: 14 residues. The CDR3 DNA reads as TGTGCCAGTACAACAGCAACGAACACCGGGGAGCTGTTTTTT. It is translated as CASTTATNTGELFF.

This clonotype came up a few times. V is TRBV2 and J is TRBJ2-3, with a tentative D call TRBD1 (5 bases). V was pared by 11 bases and J by 1 base, with 16 bases between. Germline CDR1 is SNHLY and CDR2 is FYNNEI. The CDR3 has 14 amino acids. The CDR3: CADLQETGTDTQYF. The CDR3 region has the DNA TGTGCCGACCTACAGGAGACGGGCACAGATACGCAGTATTTT.

This clonotype was counted once. This may stem from a read error, because a much larger clone lies one nucleotide away. The gene calls are TRBV5-4 and TRBJ1-1; D is unclear. CDR3 length: 14 amino acids. The V end was cut by 2 bases, the J end by 0 bases, with 8 bases between. In germline, CDR1 is SGHNT, CDR2 YYREEE (reference sequence). CDR3 protein: CASSLREMNTEAFF. CDR3 bases: TGTGCCAGCAGCTTACGAGAGATGAACACTGAAGCTTTCTTT.

The chain employs TRBV6-1 and TRBJ1-2; D call uncertain. The CDR3 runs 16 residues. The germline V and J ends were trimmed by 6 bases and 3 bases, with 20 bases remaining between them. CDR1 and CDR2 (germline): MNHNS, SASEGT. CDR3 in amino acids: CASSGHRAFGDYGYTF. DNA of the CDR3: TGTGCCAGCAGCGGTCACCGGGCCTTTGGGGACTATGGCTACACCTTC.

The chain employs TRBV6-6 and TRBJ1-4; the D gene is possibly TRBD1 (5 bases). Trimming took 0 bases from V and 10 from J, leaving 12 bases between them. CDR3 length equals 14 residues. Germline CDR1 reads MNHNY; CDR2 reads SVGAGI (reference sequence). CDR3 sequence reads: CASSYSAVGGKLFF. Here the CDR3 DNA reads TGTGCCAGCAGTTACTCGGCCGTCGGGGGAAAACTGTTTTTT.